This T cell receptor beta chain was recorded in a study of identical twins. This clonotype turned up a few times. Its cognate antigen is unknown. Germline CDR1 is SGHRS and CDR2 is YFSETQ. The CDR3 sequence is 16 residues long. V gave up 5 bases and J gave up 2 bases; unmatched junction bases: 7. TCRdb re-called the 5' RACE reads through MiXCR, storing one row per CDR3 protein. The sample lists hundreds of thousands of distinct CDR3 sequences, around 8.3% occurring once. The study's findings and limits: Analyses of zero insertions could be partly confounded by invariant MAIT and iNKT cells.

These data were also reused for a study on yellow fever vaccine responses in identical twins.

The rearrangement joins TRBV5-1 to TRBJ2-1; 10 nucleotides line up with TRBD1. The receptor comes from a woman younger than 30 in good health. Material: PBMCs. CDR3 residues: CASRRTGGRTYNEQFF. The CDR3 DNA sequence: TGCGCCAGCAGGAGGACAGGGGGAAGAACCTACAATGAGCAGTTCTTC.